This T cell receptor (beta chain) derives from a study of PD-1 blockade in classical Hodgkin lymphoma (TCRdb year 2020). In the study overall: Nivolumab dosing was 3 mg/kg intravenously every 2 weeks, continuing until either disease progression or unacceptable toxicity. The study used TCR beta sequencing and CyTOF to define a peripheral blood immune signature of response to PD-1 blockade in classical Hodgkin lymphoma.

Genomic DNA was isolated using the Qiagen DNeasy kit from unsorted PBMCs as well as from negatively selected CD4+ and CD8+ fractions. Amplification of TCR beta CDR3 regions was done by immunoSEQ multiplex PCR with primers that anneal to V and J segments. A synthetic immune receptor repertoire was used to minimize amplification bias, and remaining bias was computationally removed after sequencing. The paper's data handling went like this. Custom Python scripts were used to quantify repertoire diversity as the Shannon entropy index. Unsorted, CD4+ and CD8+ repertoires were examined separately, except in combined analyses, for which CD4+ and CD8+ sequences were merged in silico. Clonal expansion was defined as at least a 2-fold frequency increase after treatment relative to C1D1, with a pseudocount of 0.5 for undetected baseline clones. Clones with 0 or 1 copy at C1D1 were classified as singleton clones, and clones with 2 or more copies were classified as non-singleton clones. Clones expanded in unsorted samples were assigned a CD4+, CD8+ or unknown annotation through matching of protein sequences in sorted samples from the same patient. Diversity changes from C1D1 to C4D1 were tested in paired samples using Wilcoxon tests. What TCRdb holds here is the immuneACCESS table cut down to in-frame rearrangements. Part of the clones is not present; checked against another copy, under half of the missing clones reflect an unresolved V gene, and the others are unexplained. For V, J and clone size, that table is used; D and trimming come from the DNA. The sample table contains about 30,000 clones; only one count was recorded for roughly 70% of them. The top ten clones comprise roughly 15% of the sample.

What the time point label conveys for this sample: cycle 2 day 1 (C2D1) of nivolumab. Every trial patient had relapsed after autologous stem cell transplantation, and cohorts A, B and C differed in prior brentuximab vedotin exposure. The trial cohort comprised some 60 patients with relapsed/refractory classical Hodgkin lymphoma whose best overall responses were complete response, partial response or progressive disease. Single-agent nivolumab was administered to trial patients in the multi-cohort phase II CheckMate 205 trial. An independent review committee assessed best overall response by applying the 2007 International Working Group response criteria. Trial PBMCs were obtained immediately prior to nivolumab initiation (C1D1) and on therapy at cycle 2 day 1 and cycle 4 day 1. After peripheral blood was drawn into 8 mL Vacutainer Cell Preparation Tubes, PBMCs were isolated by centrifugation and then cryopreserved.

The CDR3 covers 14 residues, taking in both the cysteine and the phenylalanine. Just CDR3 DNA is preserved here, 42 bases in frame from base 1. V gives up 0 bases and J gives up 7 bases, and the segment between their germline ends measures 9 bases. Remarks on this clone: Its antigen is not yet known. Qualities for individual bases were not recorded, and no much larger clone is one base off.

Results the study describes overall, beyond this receptor: The study covered only a single clinical trial cohort, and the causes of the repertoire differences, possibly disease activity or prior therapy, were still not defined. Baseline diversity similar to that of newly diagnosed patients was observed in trial patients achieving complete response, whereas significantly lower diversity was observed in partial responders and progressors. CD4+ but not CD8+ TCR diversity rose significantly by C4D1 (p=0.0027 vs p=0.16), most apparent in complete responders (p=0.02). Patients starting nivolumab less than 1 year after ASCT had lower diversity and were excluded from later analyses to avoid confounding by immune reconstitution. Baseline TCR diversity was reported to be lower in newly diagnosed patients than in healthy donors, and even lower in relapsed/refractory patients.

The TCR sequence derives from a human donor with classical Hodgkin lymphoma. Source: peripheral blood mononuclear cells (PBMCs), taken before the second cycle of nivolumab. The rearranged chain carries TRBV6-7 and TRBJ1-4, with the D gene uncertain. TRBV6-7 is flagged as an ORF with uncertain function. The nucleotide sequence reads as follows: TGTGCCAGCAGTTACTCGTTACGGGGTGAAAAACTGTTTTTT. Its protein product is CASSYSLRGEKLFF.